These 3 T cell receptor beta chains were sequenced from one sample in a study of blood T cell repertoires in COVID-19. TCRdb keeps only in-frame clones here, not all; method: immunoSEQ multiplex PCR. The sample carries roughly 60,000 clones, around 80% recorded once. Sequenced input: peripheral blood. Receptor source: a woman aged 55 to 70 with acute or convalescent COVID-19.

This rearrangement joins TRBV5-1 to TRBJ2-5; TRBD1 might be the D (6 bases). Germline assignment: CDR1 SGHRS and CDR2 YFSETQ. V was shortened by 5 bases and J by 4 bases, with 18 bases between the two germline ends. CDR3 length: 15 residues. In DNA, the CDR3 is TGCGCCAGCAGTCTTGGAGCAGGGGTTGGAGAGACCCAGTACTTC. This translates into CASSLGAGVGETQYF.

The rearrangement uses TRBV10-1 and TRBJ2-3; 9 bases are a match to TRBD2. The V segment lost 6 bases and the J segment 5 bases; nucleotides outside the gene matches: 9. The CDR3 has 15 residues. The germline gives CDR1 WNHNN, CDR2 SYGVQD (reference sequence). CDR3 in DNA: TGCGCCAGCAGCGAGCGGCGGGGGGGCAGAGATACGCAGTATTTT. It encodes CASSERRGGRDTQYF.

This chain joins TRBV15 and TRBJ2-1, with 9 bases identical to TRBD1. CDR1 LNHNV and CDR2 YYDKDF come from the germline V gene (reference sequence). Germline trimming cut 0 bases from V and 8 bases from J; bases unmatched to any gene: 5. This CDR3 region has 15 residues. CDR3: CATSRDQDRGHEQFF. CDR3 nucleotides: TGTGCCACCAGCAGAGACCAGGACAGGGGTCATGAGCAGTTCTTC.